These T cell receptor beta chains were read from a single sample in a study of blood T cell repertoires in COVID-19. TCRdb's copy holds only in-frame clones and misses some; the assay was immunoSEQ multiplex PCR. The sample includes 75,000 to 95,000 clones, roughly nine tenths seen only once; the top ten take over 2%. The sequenced sample consisted of peripheral blood. The receptors were gathered from a human donor in a cohort sampled during active COVID-19. The conserved cysteine and the conserved F or W are not part of the CDR3 here. D genes are given only for firm matches.

d_gene: NA; j_gene: TRBJ2-2; v_gene: TRBV7-9; CDR3aa: ASPPPGTGELF
d_gene: NA; j_gene: TRBJ1-1; v_gene: TRBV5-1; CDR3aa: ASSLATGNRQAF
d_gene: NA; j_gene: TRBJ2-7; v_gene: TRBV6-6; CDR3aa: ASSYEEFSYEQY
d_gene: TRBD1; j_gene: TRBJ2-1; v_gene: TRBV7-7; CDR3aa: ASSLQMTGGNEQF
d_gene: TRBD2; j_gene: TRBJ2-5; v_gene: TRBV14; CDR3aa: ASSTLASQETQY
d_gene: TRBD1; j_gene: TRBJ1-6; v_gene: TRBV2; CDR3aa: ASSVGQGRGYNSPLH
d_gene: NA; j_gene: TRBJ2-1; v_gene: TRBV7-9; CDR3aa: ASSLGPLGRNEQF
d_gene: NA; j_gene: TRBJ1-5; v_gene: TRBV18; CDR3aa: ASSLLGGDQPQH
d_gene: NA; j_gene: TRBJ2-3; v_gene: TRBV7-9; CDR3aa: ASSLAQRASSDTQY
d_gene: NA; j_gene: TRBJ1-6; v_gene: TRBV6-2/TRBV6-3; CDR3aa: ASSYSNRRTATSPLH
d_gene: TRBD2; j_gene: TRBJ2-3; v_gene: TRBV11-2; CDR3aa: ATRTSGGAADTQY
d_gene: NA; j_gene: TRBJ2-2; v_gene: TRBV6-1; CDR3aa: ASSDFSLGGQNTGELF
d_gene: TRBD2; j_gene: TRBJ2-5; v_gene: TRBV6-2/TRBV6-3; CDR3aa: ASSNWTSPETQY
d_gene: NA; j_gene: TRBJ2-5; v_gene: TRBV18; CDR3aa: ASSPPMRQGKTQY
d_gene: NA; j_gene: TRBJ1-2; v_gene: TRBV12-3/TRBV12-4; CDR3aa: ASSFRGYGYT
d_gene: TRBD2; j_gene: TRBJ2-1; v_gene: TRBV4-3; CDR3aa: ASSQDRAGVYNEQF
d_gene: TRBD1; j_gene: TRBJ2-2; v_gene: TRBV29-1; CDR3aa: SGGTASTGELF
d_gene: TRBD2; j_gene: TRBJ2-3; v_gene: TRBV29-1; CDR3aa: SVDSSRESDTQY
d_gene: TRBD1; j_gene: TRBJ2-1; v_gene: TRBV5-8; CDR3aa: ASSQGDTSYNEQF
d_gene: TRBD2; j_gene: TRBJ2-1; v_gene: TRBV2; CDR3aa: ASRSSGSYNEQF
d_gene: TRBD1; j_gene: TRBJ2-1; v_gene: TRBV12-3/TRBV12-4; CDR3aa: ASSQDRYNEQF
d_gene: NA; j_gene: TRBJ1-1; v_gene: TRBV4-2; CDR3aa: ASSQAGGQRNTEAF
d_gene: NA; j_gene: TRBJ2-1; v_gene: TRBV30; CDR3aa: AWSQGNEQF
d_gene: NA; j_gene: TRBJ1-5; v_gene: TRBV5-5; CDR3aa: ASSLMLGFGQPQH
d_gene: NA; j_gene: TRBJ2-1; v_gene: TRBV15; CDR3aa: ATRRRGEQF
d_gene: NA; j_gene: TRBJ1-4; v_gene: TRBV18; CDR3aa: ASSLSGLNEKLF
d_gene: TRBD2; j_gene: TRBJ2-5; v_gene: TRBV2; CDR3aa: ASRSASGGGSQETQY
d_gene: NA; j_gene: TRBJ2-7; v_gene: TRBV21-1; CDR3aa: ASNPLGDRRHEQY
d_gene: NA; j_gene: TRBJ1-3; v_gene: TRBV9; CDR3aa: ASTPEGDAGNTIY
d_gene: TRBD1; j_gene: TRBJ1-6; v_gene: TRBV18; CDR3aa: ASSPQGAYNSPLH
d_gene: TRBD1; j_gene: TRBJ2-1; v_gene: TRBV15; CDR3aa: ATAGTADSQNNEQF
d_gene: NA; j_gene: TRBJ2-5; v_gene: TRBV2; CDR3aa: ASRRTEGGYETQY
d_gene: NA; j_gene: TRBJ2-1; v_gene: TRBV7-6; CDR3aa: ASRGIDTEQF
d_gene: TRBD2; j_gene: TRBJ2-1; v_gene: TRBV14; CDR3aa: ASSQDHGRAYNEQF
d_gene: NA; j_gene: TRBJ1-5; v_gene: TRBV30; CDR3aa: AWSQQGTNQPQH
d_gene: TRBD2; j_gene: TRBJ2-3; v_gene: TRBV7-8; CDR3aa: ASSHPTAGASTDTQY
d_gene: TRBD2; j_gene: TRBJ2-2; v_gene: TRBV9; CDR3aa: ASSAAGVTGELF
d_gene: TRBD1; j_gene: TRBJ2-7; v_gene: TRBV19; CDR3aa: ASSIGTGGEQY
d_gene: NA; j_gene: TRBJ1-5; v_gene: TRBV24-1; CDR3aa: ATNRAGKGQPQH
d_gene: NA; j_gene: TRBJ1-1; v_gene: TRBV18; CDR3aa: ASSPWIRGAGNTEAF
d_gene: NA; j_gene: TRBJ1-5; v_gene: TRBV9; CDR3aa: ASSPRGDGPQH
d_gene: TRBD2; j_gene: TRBJ2-3; v_gene: TRBV18; CDR3aa: ASSPPRLAGKDTQY
d_gene: NA; j_gene: TRBJ2-5; v_gene: TRBV5-5; CDR3aa: ASSLRGLLPETQY
d_gene: TRBD1; j_gene: TRBJ2-4; v_gene: TRBV7-2; CDR3aa: ASSPWGQGRGNIQY
d_gene: TRBD2; j_gene: TRBJ2-1; v_gene: TRBV28; CDR3aa: ASSLGTSGHNEQF